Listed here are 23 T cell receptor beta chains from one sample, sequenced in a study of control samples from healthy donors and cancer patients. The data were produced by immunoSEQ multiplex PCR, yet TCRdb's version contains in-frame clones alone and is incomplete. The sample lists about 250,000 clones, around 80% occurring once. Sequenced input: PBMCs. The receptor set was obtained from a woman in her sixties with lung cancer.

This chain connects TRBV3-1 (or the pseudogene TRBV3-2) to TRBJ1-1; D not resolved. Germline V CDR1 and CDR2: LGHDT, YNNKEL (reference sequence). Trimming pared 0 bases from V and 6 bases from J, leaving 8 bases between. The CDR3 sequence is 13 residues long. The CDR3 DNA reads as TGTGCCAGCAGCCAAGACCCCGCCCCTGAAGCTTTCTTT. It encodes CASSQDPAPEAFF.

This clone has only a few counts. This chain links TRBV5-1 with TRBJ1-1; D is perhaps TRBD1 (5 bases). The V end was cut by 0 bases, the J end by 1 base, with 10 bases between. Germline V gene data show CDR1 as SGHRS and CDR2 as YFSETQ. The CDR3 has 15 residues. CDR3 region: CASSLAIGANTEAFF. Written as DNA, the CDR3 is TGCGCCAGCAGCTTGGCCATAGGGGCGAACACTGAAGCTTTCTTT.

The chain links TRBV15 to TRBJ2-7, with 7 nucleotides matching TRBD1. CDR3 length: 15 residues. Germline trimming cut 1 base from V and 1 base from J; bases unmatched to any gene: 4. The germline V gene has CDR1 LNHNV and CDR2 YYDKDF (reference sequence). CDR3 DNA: TGTGCCACCAGCAGAGCAGGGGGAATTTCCTACGAGCAGTACTTC. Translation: CATSRAGGISYEQYF.

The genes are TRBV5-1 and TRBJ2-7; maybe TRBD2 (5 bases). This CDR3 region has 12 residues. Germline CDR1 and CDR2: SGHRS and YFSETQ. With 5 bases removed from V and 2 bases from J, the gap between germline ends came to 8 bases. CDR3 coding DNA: TGCGCCAGCAGGGTCGGGACCTACGAGCAGTACTTC. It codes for CASRVGTYEQYF.

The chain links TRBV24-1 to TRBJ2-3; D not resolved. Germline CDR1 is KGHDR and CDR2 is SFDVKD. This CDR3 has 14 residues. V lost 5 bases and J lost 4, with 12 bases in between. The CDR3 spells CATSAGLEADTQYF. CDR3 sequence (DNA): TGTGCCACCAGTGCGGGCCTTGAGGCAGATACGCAGTATTTT.

This chain's CDR3 is CASSHDRDSYGYTF. The DNA for the CDR3 is TGCGCCAGCAGCCACGACAGGGACAGCTATGGCTACACCTTC. V usage is TRBV5-1 and J usage is TRBJ1-2, with TRBD1 matching 7 bases. The V segment lost 4 bases and the J segment 4 bases; nucleotides outside the gene matches: 7. Looked up from germline, CDR1 is SGHRS and CDR2 is YFSETQ. The CDR3 loop spans 14 amino acids.

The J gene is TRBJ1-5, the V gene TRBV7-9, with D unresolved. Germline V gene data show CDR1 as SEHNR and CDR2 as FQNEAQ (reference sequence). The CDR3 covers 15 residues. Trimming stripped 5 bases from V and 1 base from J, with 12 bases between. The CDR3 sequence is CASSTTSLSNQPQHF. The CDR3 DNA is TGTGCCAGCAGCACGACATCTCTCAGCAATCAGCCCCAGCATTTT.

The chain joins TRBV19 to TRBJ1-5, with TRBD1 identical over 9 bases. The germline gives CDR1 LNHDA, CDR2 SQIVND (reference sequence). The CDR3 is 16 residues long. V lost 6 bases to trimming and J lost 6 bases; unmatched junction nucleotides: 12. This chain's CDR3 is CASSIPGQGSGQPQHF. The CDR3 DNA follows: TGTGCCAGTAGCATCCCGGGACAGGGCAGTGGTCAGCCCCAGCATTTT.

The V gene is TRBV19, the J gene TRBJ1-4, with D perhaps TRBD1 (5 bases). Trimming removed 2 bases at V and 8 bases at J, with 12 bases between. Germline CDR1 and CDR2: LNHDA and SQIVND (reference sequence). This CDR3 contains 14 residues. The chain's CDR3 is CASSIRDLDEKLFF. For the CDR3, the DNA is TGTGCCAGTAGTATACGGGACTTAGACGAAAAACTGTTTTTT.

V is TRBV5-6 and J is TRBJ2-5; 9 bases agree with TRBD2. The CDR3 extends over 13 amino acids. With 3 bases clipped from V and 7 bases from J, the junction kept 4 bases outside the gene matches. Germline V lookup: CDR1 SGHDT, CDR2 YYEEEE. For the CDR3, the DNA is TGTGCCAGCAGCTGGACTAGCGACGGGACCCAGTACTTC. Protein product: CASSWTSDGTQYF.

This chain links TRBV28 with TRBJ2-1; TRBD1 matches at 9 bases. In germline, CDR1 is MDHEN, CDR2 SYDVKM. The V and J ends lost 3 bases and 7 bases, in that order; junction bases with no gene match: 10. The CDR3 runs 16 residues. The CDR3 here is CASSFFDGQGRNEQFF. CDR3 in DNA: TGTGCCAGCAGTTTTTTTGATGGACAGGGGCGGAATGAGCAGTTCTTC. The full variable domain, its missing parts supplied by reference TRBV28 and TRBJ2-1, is DVKVTQSSRYLVKRTGEKVFLECVQDMDHENMFWYRQDPGLGLRLIYFSYDVKMKEKGDIPEGYSVSREKKERFSLILESASTNQTSMYLCASSFFDGQGRNEQFFGPGTRLTVL.

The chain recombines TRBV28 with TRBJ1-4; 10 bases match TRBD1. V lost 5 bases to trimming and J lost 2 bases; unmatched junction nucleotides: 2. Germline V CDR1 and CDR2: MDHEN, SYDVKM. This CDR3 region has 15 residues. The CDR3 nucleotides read TGTGCCAGCAGTCTGGACAGGGGGACTAATGAAAAACTGTTTTTT. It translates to CASSLDRGTNEKLFF.

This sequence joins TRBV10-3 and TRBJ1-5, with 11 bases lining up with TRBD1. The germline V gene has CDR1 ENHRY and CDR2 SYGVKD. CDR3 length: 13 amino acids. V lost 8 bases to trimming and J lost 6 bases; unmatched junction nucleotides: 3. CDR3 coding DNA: TGTGCCATCGGACAGGGGGCGGGTCAGCCCCAGCATTTT. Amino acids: CAIGQGAGQPQHF.

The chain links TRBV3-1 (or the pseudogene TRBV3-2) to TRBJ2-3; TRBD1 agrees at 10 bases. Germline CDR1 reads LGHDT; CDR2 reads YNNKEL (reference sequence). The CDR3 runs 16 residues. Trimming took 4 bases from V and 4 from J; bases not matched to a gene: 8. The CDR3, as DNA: TGTGCCAGCAGCCCTCCTAGGGACAGGGGCTCAGATACGCAGTATTTT. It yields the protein CASSPPRDRGSDTQYF.

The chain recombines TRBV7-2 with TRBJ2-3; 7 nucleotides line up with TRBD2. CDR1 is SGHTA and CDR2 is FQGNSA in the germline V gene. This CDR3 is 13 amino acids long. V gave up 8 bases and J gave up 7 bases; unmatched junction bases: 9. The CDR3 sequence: CASGGGLVHTQYF. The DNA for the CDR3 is TGTGCCAGCGGGGGGGGACTGGTACATACGCAGTATTTT.

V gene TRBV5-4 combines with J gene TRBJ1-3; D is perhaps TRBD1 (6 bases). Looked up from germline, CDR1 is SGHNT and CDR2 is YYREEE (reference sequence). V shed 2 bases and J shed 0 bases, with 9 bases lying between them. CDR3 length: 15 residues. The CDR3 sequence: CASSLQGDSGNTIYF. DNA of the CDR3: TGTGCCAGCAGCTTACAGGGTGACTCTGGAAACACCATATATTTT. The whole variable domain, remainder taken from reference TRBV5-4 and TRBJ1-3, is ETGVTQSPTHLIKTRGQQVTLRCSSQSGHNTVSWYQQALGQGPQFIFQYYREEENGRGNFPPRFSGLQFPNYSSELNVNALELDDSALYLCASSLQGDSGNTIYFGEGSWLTVV.

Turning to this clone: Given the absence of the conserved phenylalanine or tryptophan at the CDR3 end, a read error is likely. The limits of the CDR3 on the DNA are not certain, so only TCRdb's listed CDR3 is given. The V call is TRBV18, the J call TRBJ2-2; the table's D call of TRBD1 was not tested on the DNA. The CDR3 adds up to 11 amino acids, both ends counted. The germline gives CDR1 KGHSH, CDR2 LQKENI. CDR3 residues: CAGSPGGQMLI.

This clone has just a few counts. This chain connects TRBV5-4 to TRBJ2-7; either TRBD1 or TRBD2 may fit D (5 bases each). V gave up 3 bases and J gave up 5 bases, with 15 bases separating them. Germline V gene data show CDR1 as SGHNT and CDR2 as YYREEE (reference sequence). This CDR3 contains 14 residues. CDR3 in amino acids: CASSWGSVGDEQYF. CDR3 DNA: TGTGCCAGCAGCTGGGGTAGCGTGGGGGACGAGCAGTACTTC. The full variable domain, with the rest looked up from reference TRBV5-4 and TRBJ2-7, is ETGVTQSPTHLIKTRGQQVTLRCSSQSGHNTVSWYQQALGQGPQFIFQYYREEENGRGNFPPRFSGLQFPNYSSELNVNALELDDSALYLCASSWGSVGDEQYFGPGTRLTVT.

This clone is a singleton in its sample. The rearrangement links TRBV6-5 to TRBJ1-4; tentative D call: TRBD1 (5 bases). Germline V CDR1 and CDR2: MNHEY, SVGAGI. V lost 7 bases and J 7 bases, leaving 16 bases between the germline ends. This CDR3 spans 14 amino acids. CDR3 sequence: CASNSRDESEKLFF. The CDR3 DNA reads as TGTGCCAGCAATTCAAGGGACGAAAGTGAAAAACTGTTTTTT.

This CDR3 reads CASSLTGSGEKLFF. The CDR3 region has the DNA TGTGCCAGCAGCTTAACAGGAAGTGGTGAAAAACTGTTTTTT. The rearrangement links TRBV7-3 to TRBJ1-4; D is uncertain. The CDR3 covers 14 residues. Trimming took off 0 bases at V and 7 bases at J, with 9 bases between the two ends. CDR1 SGHTA and CDR2 FQGTGA come from the germline V gene.

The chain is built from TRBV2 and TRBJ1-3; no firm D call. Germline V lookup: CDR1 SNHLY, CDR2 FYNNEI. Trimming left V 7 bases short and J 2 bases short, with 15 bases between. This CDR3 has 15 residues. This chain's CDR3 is CASTPQALAGNTIYF. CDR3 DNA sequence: TGTGCCAGCACTCCCCAGGCTCTCGCTGGAAACACCATATATTTT.

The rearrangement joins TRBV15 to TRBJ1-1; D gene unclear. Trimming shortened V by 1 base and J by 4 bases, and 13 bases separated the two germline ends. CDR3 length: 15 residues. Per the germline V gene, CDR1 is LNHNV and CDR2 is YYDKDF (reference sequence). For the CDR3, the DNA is TGTGCCACCAGCAGAGCGCCGCGGGGTTCCACTGAAGCTTTCTTT. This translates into CATSRAPRGSTEAFF.

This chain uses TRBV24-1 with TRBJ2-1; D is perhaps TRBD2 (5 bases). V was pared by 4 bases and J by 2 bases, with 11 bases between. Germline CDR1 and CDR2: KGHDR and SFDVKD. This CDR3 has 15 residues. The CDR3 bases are TGTGCCACCAGTGACGAGGGCGCCCCCTACAATGAGCAGTTCTTC. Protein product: CATSDEGAPYNEQFF.